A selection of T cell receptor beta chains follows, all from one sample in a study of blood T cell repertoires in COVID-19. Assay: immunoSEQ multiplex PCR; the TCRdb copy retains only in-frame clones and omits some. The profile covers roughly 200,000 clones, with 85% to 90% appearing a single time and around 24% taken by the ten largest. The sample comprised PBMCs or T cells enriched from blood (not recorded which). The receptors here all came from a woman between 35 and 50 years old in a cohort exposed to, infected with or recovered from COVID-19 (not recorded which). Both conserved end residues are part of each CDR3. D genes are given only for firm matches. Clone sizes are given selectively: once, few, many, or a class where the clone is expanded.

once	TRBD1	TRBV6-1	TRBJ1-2	CASSENPEGATDGYTF	TGTGCCAGCAGTGAAAATCCAGAGGGGGCTACCGATGGCTACACCTTC
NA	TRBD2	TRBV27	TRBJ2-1	CASSPGLAVNEQFF	TGTGCCAGCAGCCCAGGACTAGCGGTAAATGAGCAGTTCTTC
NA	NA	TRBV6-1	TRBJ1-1	CASSERWGVRNTEAFF	TGTGCCAGCAGTGAAAGGTGGGGGGTGAGAAACACTGAAGCTTTCTTT
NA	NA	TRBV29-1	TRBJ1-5	CSVVLGGSNQPQHF	TGCAGCGTTGTATTAGGGGGAAGCAATCAGCCCCAGCATTTT
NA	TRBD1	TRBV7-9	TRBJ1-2	CASSPAGTGANYGYTF	TGTGCCAGCAGCCCAGCCGGGACAGGGGCTAACTATGGCTACACCTTC
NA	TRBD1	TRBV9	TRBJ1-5	CASSVGTGGNQPQHF	TGTGCCAGCAGCGTAGGGACAGGGGGAAATCAGCCCCAGCATTTT
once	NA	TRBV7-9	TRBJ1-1	CASSLGGENTEAFF	TGTGCCAGCAGCTTAGGGGGCGAGAACACTGAAGCTTTCTTT
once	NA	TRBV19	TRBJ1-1	CASSQGSTEAFF	TGTGCCAGTAGCCAGGGTAGCACTGAAGCTTTCTTT
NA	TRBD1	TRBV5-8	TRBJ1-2	CASSLEGGSGYGYTF	TGTGCCAGCAGCTTGGAAGGGGGCTCTGGCTATGGCTACACCTTC
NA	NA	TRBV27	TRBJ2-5	CASSLSWASETQYF	TGTGCCAGCAGTTTAAGCTGGGCATCCGAGACCCAGTACTTC
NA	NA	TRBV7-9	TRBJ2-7	CASKGDSYEQYF	TGTGCCAGCAAGGGGGACTCCTACGAGCAGTACTTC
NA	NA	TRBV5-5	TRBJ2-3	CASSLLKDSLTDTQYF	TGTGCCAGCAGCTTGTTAAAGGACAGCCTCACAGATACGCAGTATTTT
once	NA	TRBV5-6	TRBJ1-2	CASSLYRGGYTF	TGTGCCAGCAGCCTATATCGTGGTGGCTACACCTTC
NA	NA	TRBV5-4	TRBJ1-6	CASKSGVNSPLHF	TGTGCCAGCAAGAGCGGGGTTAATTCACCCCTCCACTTT
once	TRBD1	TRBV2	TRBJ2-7	CASRNGQDFEQYF	TGTGCCAGCAGGAATGGACAGGACTTCGAGCAGTACTTC
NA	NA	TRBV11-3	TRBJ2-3	CASSLAPHMDTQYF	TGTGCCAGCAGCTTAGCCCCCCACATGGATACGCAGTATTTT
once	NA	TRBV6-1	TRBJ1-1	CASSDLSRSNTEAFF	TGTGCCAGCAGTGATTTGTCCAGATCGAACACTGAAGCTTTCTTT
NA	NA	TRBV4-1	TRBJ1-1	CASSHSVRGEAFF	NA
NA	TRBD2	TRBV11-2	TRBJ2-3	CASSSGLARGTDTQYF	TGTGCCAGCAGCTCCGGACTAGCAAGGGGCACAGATACGCAGTATTTT
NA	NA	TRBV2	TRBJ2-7	CASSEPGQYEQYF	TGTGCCAGCAGTGAACCCGGACAGTACGAGCAGTACTTC
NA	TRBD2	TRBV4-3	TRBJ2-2	CASSQAREASGELFF	TGCGCCAGCAGCCAAGCACGGGAGGCTAGCGGGGAGCTGTTTTTT
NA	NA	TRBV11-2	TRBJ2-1	CASSPGKTASNEQFF	TGTGCCAGCAGCCCAGGGAAAACCGCCTCCAATGAGCAGTTCTTC
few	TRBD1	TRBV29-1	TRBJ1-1	CSVEDSTGGSVWGNTEAFF	TGCAGCGTTGAAGATTCGACAGGGGGCTCCGTTTGGGGAAACACTGAAGCTTTCTTT
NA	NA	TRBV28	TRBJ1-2	CASSLPGTLYGYTF	TGTGCCAGCAGTTTACCAGGGACTTTATATGGCTACACCTTC
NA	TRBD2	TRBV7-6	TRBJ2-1	CASSLTSGYNEQFF	TGTGCCAGCAGCTTGACTAGCGGCTACAATGAGCAGTTCTTC
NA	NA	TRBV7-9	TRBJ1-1	CASSRELVAAFF	TGTGCCAGCAGCCGTGAACTGGTCGCGGCTTTCTTT
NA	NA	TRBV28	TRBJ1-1	CASSFRGSKNTEAFF	TGTGCCAGCAGTTTCAGGGGTTCAAAGAACACTGAAGCTTTCTTT
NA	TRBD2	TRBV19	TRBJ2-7	CASSISLAGVNEQYF	TGTGCCAGTAGTATTTCGCTAGCGGGAGTAAACGAGCAGTACTTC
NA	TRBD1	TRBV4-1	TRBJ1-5	CASSQGGQGGQPQHF	TGCGCCAGCAGCCAAGGAGGCCAGGGGGGACAGCCCCAGCATTTT
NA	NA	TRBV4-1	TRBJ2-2	CASSHLQGTGELFF	TGCGCCAGCAGCCATTTACAGGGTACAGGAGAGCTGTTTTTT
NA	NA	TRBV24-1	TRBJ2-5	CATSDPGGPGETQYF	TGTGCCACCAGTGACCCCGGAGGGCCTGGAGAGACCCAGTACTTC
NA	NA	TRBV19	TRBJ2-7	CASSIVGPSYEQYF	TGTGCCAGTAGTATTGTGGGCCCGTCCTACGAGCAGTACTTC
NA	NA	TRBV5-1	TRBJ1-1	CASSTGEGNPEAFF	TGCGCCAGCAGCACGGGTGAGGGCAACCCTGAAGCTTTCTTT
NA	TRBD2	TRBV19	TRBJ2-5	CASSDRTSGRAWETQYF	TGTGCCAGTAGCGACCGGACTAGCGGGAGGGCCTGGGAGACCCAGTACTTC
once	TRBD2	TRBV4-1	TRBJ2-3	CASSLNLAGSGADTQYF	TGCGCCAGCAGCCTAAATCTAGCGGGATCAGGCGCAGATACGCAGTATTTT
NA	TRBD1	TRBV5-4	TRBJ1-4	CASSEGQGPNEKLFF	TGTGCCAGCAGCGAAGGACAGGGTCCTAATGAAAAACTGTTTTTT
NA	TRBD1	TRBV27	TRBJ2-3	CASSTAGQGFTDTQYF	TGTGCCAGCAGTACCGCGGGACAGGGGTTCACAGATACGCAGTATTTT
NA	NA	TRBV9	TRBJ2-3	CASSVEGGSTDTQYF	TGTGCCAGCAGCGTAGAAGGGGGTAGTACCGATACGCAGTATTTT
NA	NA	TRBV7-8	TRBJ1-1	CASSPGGGGNTEAFF	TGTGCCAGCAGCCCCGGGGGCGGGGGGAACACTGAAGCTTTCTTT
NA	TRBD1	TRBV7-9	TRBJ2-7	CASSKDRDEQYF	TGTGCCAGCAGCAAAGACAGGGACGAGCAGTACTTC
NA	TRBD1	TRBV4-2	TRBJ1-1	CASSPRQGVSTEAFF	TGTGCCAGCAGCCCCCGACAGGGGGTAAGCACTGAAGCTTTCTTT
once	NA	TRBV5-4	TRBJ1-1	CASSITGRGNTEAFF	TGTGCCAGCAGCATTACAGGGAGGGGGAACACTGAAGCTTTCTTT
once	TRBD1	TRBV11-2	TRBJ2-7	CASSLDFGQGYEQYF	TGTGCCAGCAGCTTAGACTTCGGACAGGGATACGAGCAGTACTTC
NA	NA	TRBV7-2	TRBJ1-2	CASSLVTGTNYGYTF	TGTGCCAGCAGCTTAGTCACAGGGACCAACTATGGCTACACCTTC
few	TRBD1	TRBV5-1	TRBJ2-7	CASSLVGTGGYEQYF	TGCGCCAGCAGCTTGGTGGGGACAGGGGGATACGAGCAGTACTTC
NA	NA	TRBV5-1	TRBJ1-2	CASSLKGEGYTF	TGCGCCAGCAGCTTAAAGGGGGAGGGCTACACCTTC
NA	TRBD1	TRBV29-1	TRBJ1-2	CSVWTGGYGYTF	TGCAGCGTTTGGACAGGAGGCTATGGCTACACCTTC
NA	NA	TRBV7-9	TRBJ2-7	CASSSWRRGRIYEQYF	TGTGCCAGCAGCTCTTGGCGGAGGGGGCGCATCTACGAGCAGTACTTC